This section outlines one T cell receptor (beta chain) sequence together with its context. No antigen is known for it. This PCR relied on a set of 60 Vbeta primers and 13 Jbeta primers. TCRdb's table, derived via immunoSEQ multiplex PCR, lists solely in-frame clones and lacks some. Here the sample spans approximately 130,000 clones, approximately 77% being singletons. Trimming removed 4 bases from V and 1 base from J; junction bases left unmatched: 3. The CDR3 totals 14 residues. In germline, CDR1 is SGHVS, CDR2 FNYEAQ. The sample originates from a study of cytomegalovirus exposure and HLA in healthy donors. The wider study: Of all 400 or so donors who were genotyped, around 82% belonged to the Caucasian-associated ancestry cluster.

Study-level points and caveats: In a later analysis, a missense DCLRE1C variant was linked to TCR beta V- and J-gene trimming. HLA alleles showed associations with about 15,000 TCR beta sequences in a later analysis, at a 0.05 false discovery rate. Cytomegalovirus association was assigned to about 150 TCR beta chains.

V usage is TRBV7-6 and J usage is TRBJ2-5; 7 bases fit TRBD2. The receptor's source is a woman aged 40 to 50 in good health and CMV-seronegative. Sequencing was done on a sample of PBMCs. The CDR3 DNA reads TGTGCCAGCAGCTCGAAGCGGGGCCAAGAGACCCAGTACTTC. It is translated as CASSSKRGQETQYF.